The 10 T cell receptor beta chains in this list originate from one sample, sequenced in a study of T cells after posttransplantation cyclophosphamide. TCRdb's copy holds only in-frame clones and misses some; the assay was immunoSEQ multiplex PCR. The sample has 50,000 to 65,000 clones; 86% are singletons. What was sequenced was PBMCs. Source of these receptors: a man aged 30 to 39 with a blood cancer, CMV-positive, and with a related stem cell donor.

The chain uses TRBV6-5 and TRBJ2-1; TRBD2 matches 7 bases. V was pared by 0 bases and J by 4 bases, with 6 bases of the junction left unmatched. CDR3 length: 16 residues. Germline V CDR1 and CDR2: MNHEY, SVGAGI. CDR3 bases: TGTGCCAGCAGTTACTCGGGCGGGAGCGTATACAATGAGCAGTTCTTC. It codes for CASSYSGGSVYNEQFF.

The rearrangement links TRBV9 to TRBJ2-1; TRBD1 matches 10 bases. The CDR3 runs 18 residues. V shed 9 bases, J shed 3 bases, and the junction held 18 bases outside the gene matches. Germline-derived CDR1 and CDR2 are SGDLS and YYNGEE. CDR3 loop: CATTPGTGVGLGYNEQFF. CDR3 in DNA: TGTGCCACTACCCCCGGGACAGGGGTTGGTTTGGGCTACAATGAGCAGTTCTTC. Full variable domain (remainder filled in from reference TRBV9 and TRBJ2-1): DSGVTQTPKHLITATGQRVTLRCSPRSGDLSVYWYQQSLDQGLQFLIQYYNGEERAKGNILERFSAQQFPDLHSELNLSSLELGDSALYFCATTPGTGVGLGYNEQFFGPGTRLTVL.

The chain joins TRBV4-2 to TRBJ2-1; 12 nucleotides align to TRBD2. The CDR3 runs to 15 residues. Unmatched junction bases numbered 6, after V lost 5 bases and J lost 7 bases. The germline gives CDR1 LGHNA, CDR2 YNFKEQ. The CDR3 is CASSSTSGSGNEQFF. The CDR3 nucleotides are TGTGCCAGCAGCTCGACTAGCGGGAGTGGAAATGAGCAGTTCTTC.

V is TRBV5-4 and J is TRBJ2-2, with TRBD2 identical over 9 bases. Germline loops: CDR1 SGHNT, CDR2 YYREEE (reference sequence). Trimming at V came to 4 bases and at J to 8 bases, leaving 12 bases not matched to a gene. The length of the CDR3 is 16 residues. In DNA, the CDR3 is TGTGCCAGCAGCACAGATAGCGGGAGTATTACTGGGGAGCTGTTTTTT. Encoded protein: CASSTDSGSITGELFF.

The V gene is TRBV10-3, the J gene TRBJ2-1, with D possibly being TRBD1 (5 bases). Germline V lookup: CDR1 ENHRY, CDR2 SYGVKD. The CDR3 sequence is 14 residues long. Trimming pared 9 bases from V and 8 bases from J, leaving 20 bases between. CDR3 amino acids: CAMSSTGTEDEQFF. The CDR3 DNA follows: TGTGCCATGAGTTCAACAGGTACAGAGGATGAGCAGTTCTTC.

This clone has more than one count but fewer than ten. This chain connects TRBV6-1 to TRBJ1-3; D remains ambiguous. The germline CDR1 and CDR2 sequences are MNHNS and SASEGT. This CDR3 is built from 16 residues. Trimming left V 2 bases short and J 0 bases short, with 11 bases between. The CDR3 coding sequence is TGTGCCAGCAGTGAACACGGTTCTTTCTCTGGAAACACCATATATTTT. Its protein is CASSEHGSFSGNTIYF.

This CDR3 reads CASSFTSAEQYF. The CDR3 bases are TGTGCCAGCAGCTTCACTAGCGCCGAGCAGTACTTC. This sequence joins TRBV7-8 and TRBJ2-7, with TRBD2 matching over 7 bases. The CDR3 has 12 amino acids. Germline assignment: CDR1 SGHVS and CDR2 FQNEAQ. Trimming cost V 3 bases and J 6 bases; bases outside gene matches: 2.

The J gene is TRBJ1-5, the V gene TRBV28; TRBD1 might be the D (5 bases). The germline V gene encodes CDR1 MDHEN and CDR2 SYDVKM. The CDR3 length is 13 residues. V lost 7 bases and J 3 bases, leaving 10 bases between the germline ends. Written as DNA, the CDR3 is TGTGCCAGCACTCGGGGACTCAATCAGCCCCAGCATTTT. As protein: CASTRGLNQPQHF.

In DNA form, the CDR3 reads TGTGCCAGCAGCTTAGTGGCGGGAGGGTACAATGAGCAGTTCTTC. Amino acids: CASSLVAGGYNEQFF. The chain uses TRBV7-9 and TRBJ2-1; 9 positions match TRBD2. The CDR3 length is 15 residues. CDR1 and CDR2 from the germline V gene are SEHNR and FQNEAQ (reference sequence). V shed 1 base and J 4 bases; nucleotides not matched to a gene: 2.

This chain joins TRBV19 and TRBJ2-7, with a weak D call TRBD2 (5 bases). Trimming pared 5 bases from V and 2 bases from J, leaving 13 bases between. The germline V gene has CDR1 LNHDA and CDR2 SQIVND (reference sequence). The CDR3 consists of 14 residues. The CDR3 loop reads CASSLSGSAYEQYF. In nucleotides, the CDR3 is TGTGCCAGTAGTCTAAGCGGATCCGCCTACGAGCAGTACTTC.